This T cell receptor beta chain was captured in a study of T cells after yellow fever vaccination (dated by TCRdb to about 2019). Describing the broader study: The SMART-Seq v4 Ultra Low Input RNA kit was used to prepare libraries from fractions with low cell numbers. To track T-cell clones before and after primary and booster YFV17D yellow fever vaccination, bulk TCR alpha and beta repertoires were sequenced longitudinally. Two healthy male donors, one aged 18 to 30 and one aged 30 to 40 years, made up the cohort. Blood was collected at multiple timepoints before and after primary and secondary immunization, and bulk PBMC replicates and cell subsets were isolated. General study outcomes and caveats: Because only a couple of donors were included in the study, the extent to which the findings can be generalized is limited. A small share of clonotypes was detected in both CD4 and CD8 compartments, with the overlap likely arising from convergent recombination. Compared with the primary T-cell response, the secondary T-cell response was weaker but faster, peaking on day 5 rather than day 15. Most clones expanded after primary vaccination were re-detected after the booster (almost 97% of CD4 and around 88% of CD8), suggesting broad memory maintenance. Because abundant contaminating clonotypes from the bulk population could be contained in FACS-sorted repertoires, computational filtering was required.

The sample holds many counts of this clonotype. No antigen is known for it. No base qualities exist here, and no much larger clone lies one base off it. What the treatment or condition label conveys for this sample: live attenuated yellow fever vaccine strain. Two biological replicates of bulk PBMCs were collected at each blood-draw timepoint. PBMCs were isolated from peripheral blood using a standard Ficoll-Paque protocol. TriZol was used to extract RNA from bulk PBMCs, CD4 and CD8 fractions, and dextramer-positive and dextramer-negative fractions. The CDR3 measures 12 amino acids from cysteine to phenylalanine. Here the CDR3 DNA is all that survives: 36 bases in frame from base 1. The junction carries 12 bases between V and J, which are trimmed by 5 bases and 10 bases respectively. According to the germline V gene (reference sequence), CDR1 reads SEHNR and CDR2 reads FQNEAQ. TCR cDNA was synthesized by 5'RACE template switching, which introduced a universal primer site and unique molecular identifiers. cDNA synthesis was primed from both the TCR alpha and TCR beta constant segments. Two PCR steps were used to amplify libraries, with sample barcodes and sequencing adapters being added in the second step. Sequencing of libraries was performed on Illumina HiSeq 2500 (2x100 bp) or NovaSeq (2x150 bp). In the source study's methods: MIGEC handled demultiplexing of reads and collapsing into UMI consensus sequences, while MiXCR performed V(D)J alignment. Clonotypes responding to the vaccine were identified with edgeR on replicate PBMC samples, with the criteria of FDR below 0.01 and a log2 fold change above 5 up to day 15. CD4 or CD8 identity was assigned to each bulk clonotype according to whether the clonotype was present at higher abundance in the sequenced CD4 repertoire or the sequenced CD8 repertoire. TCRdb trimmed public reads at Q25 via fastp, called clones via MiXCR and kept in-frame beta chains. Here each entry gathers all rows of one CDR3 protein and keeps the most common genes and DNA. For this entry, the V and J calls and clone size follow TCRdb and not the study's own pipeline. In this sample the table shows around 360,000 distinct CDR3 sequences, around 10% of which occur a single time. The ten top clones hold less than 20% of the sample.

The sequenced sample was PBMCs, obtained on the day of the first yellow fever vaccination. The chain uses TRBV7-9 and TRBJ2-1, with the D assignment possibly TRBD1 or TRBD2, given 5 matching bases for each. The TCR comes from a young man who received the YFV17D yellow fever vaccine. This receptor has the CDR3 CASSHQGEEQFF. The nucleotide sequence reads as follows: TGTGCCAGCAGCCACCAGGGAGAGGAGCAGTTCTTC.